A single sample gave rise to the 26 T cell receptor beta chains below, sequenced in a study of blood T cell repertoires in COVID-19. Profiled with immunoSEQ multiplex PCR; TCRdb holds only in-frame clones, not every one. The data show over 20,000 clones, 75% to 90% seen once. The source material was peripheral blood. These receptors were collected from a man aged 65 to 85 with active COVID-19.

The CDR3 region has the DNA TGTGCCAGCAGCTTAGCGGGCTGGGGGCCAAATGAGCAGTTCTTC. The encoded protein is CASSLAGWGPNEQFF. The chain has TRBV7-9 and TRBJ2-1; a possible D gene is TRBD1 (6 bases). Germline-derived CDR1 and CDR2 are SEHNR and FQNEAQ (reference sequence). V lost 0 bases and J 7 bases, leaving 13 bases between the germline ends. The CDR3 consists of 15 residues.

The chain joins TRBV3-1 (or the pseudogene TRBV3-2) to TRBJ2-5, with D uncertain. CDR3 length equals 15 residues. Germline CDR1 reads LGHDT; CDR2 reads YNNKEL (reference sequence). V lost 3 bases, J lost 0 bases, and 11 bases lay in between. The DNA for the CDR3 is TGTGCCAGCAGCCACCCCTTAGAGTACCAAGAGACCCAGTACTTC. It specifies CASSHPLEYQETQYF.

The rearrangement links TRBV5-1 to TRBJ2-7; perhaps TRBD2 as D (6 bases). The CDR3 runs 14 residues. Trimming took off 0 bases at V and 0 bases at J, with 7 bases between the two ends. Germline assignment: CDR1 SGHRS and CDR2 YFSETQ. In DNA form, the CDR3 reads TGCGCCAGCAGCTTGGCCGGGAGCTCCTACGAGCAGTACTTC. Protein: CASSLAGSSYEQYF.

This clone was observed a handful of times. The chain combines TRBV10-2 with TRBJ1-2, with 7 bases that match TRBD1. CDR3 length: 20 amino acids. V shed 6 bases and J 0 bases; nucleotides not matched to a gene: 22. Germline V gene data show CDR1 as WSHSY and CDR2 as SAAADI. The CDR3 is CASSDLGPPWGQTSNYGYTF. The CDR3 DNA is TGCGCCAGCAGCGACCTAGGACCACCATGGGGACAGACCTCTAACTATGGCTACACCTTC.

This chain uses TRBV5-5 with TRBJ2-2, with 9 bases identical to TRBD1. CDR1 is SGHKS, CDR2 YYEKEE, per germline (reference sequence). The CDR3 has 15 amino acids. Trimming removed 0 bases from V and 4 bases from J; junction bases left unmatched: 1. CDR3 loop: CASSLEGQGTGELFF. DNA for the CDR3: TGTGCCAGCAGCTTGGAGGGACAGGGCACCGGGGAGCTGTTTTTT.

The chain links TRBV7-3 to TRBJ2-3; 9 bases fit TRBD2. This CDR3 is built from 14 residues. Per germline, CDR1 SGHTA and CDR2 FQGTGA. Germline trimming cut 4 bases from V and 3 bases from J; bases unmatched to any gene: 2. This chain's CDR3 is CASSSAGGTDTQYF. As DNA, the CDR3 is TGTGCCAGCAGCTCAGCGGGGGGAACAGATACGCAGTATTTT.

This chain connects TRBV11-1 to TRBJ2-5; D gene uncertain. V lost 5 bases and J lost 2, with 9 bases in between. The CDR3 is 13 residues long. Germline V gene data show CDR1 as SGHAT and CDR2 as FQDESV (reference sequence). The CDR3 loop is CASSLYVQETQYF. Written as DNA, the CDR3 is TGTGCCAGCAGCCTGTATGTGCAAGAGACCCAGTACTTC.

This rearrangement joins TRBV11-2 to TRBJ1-5, with D maybe TRBD1 (6 bases). CDR1 and CDR2 (germline): SGHAT, FQNNGV. This CDR3 comprises 15 residues. The V end lost 5 bases, the J end lost 5 bases, and 16 bases lay between the germline ends. In DNA form, the CDR3 reads TGTGCCAGCAGCAAAAACGGGGGGGCGGATCAGCCCCAGCATTTT. It encodes CASSKNGGADQPQHF.

In its sample, this clone was seen a few times. This chain uses TRBV7-8 with TRBJ1-5; D gene unclear. This CDR3 is 14 amino acids long. Trimming took 5 bases from V and 5 from J, leaving 13 bases between them. Germline loops: CDR1 SGHVS, CDR2 FQNEAQ. The CDR3, as DNA: TGTGCCAGCAGCCCCAGGCCACGAGATCAGCCCCAGCATTTT. Translation: CASSPRPRDQPQHF. The variable domain in full, completed from reference TRBV7-8 and TRBJ1-5, reads GAGVSQSPRYKVAKRGQDVALRCDPISGHVSLFWYQQALGQGPEFLTYFQNEAQLDKSGLPSDRFFAERPEGSVSTLKIQRTQQEDSAVYLCASSPRPRDQPQHFGDGTRLSIL.

The chain joins TRBV7-9 to TRBJ1-1; no reliable D call. The CDR3 runs 18 residues. From germline, CDR1 is SEHNR and CDR2 FQNEAQ (reference sequence). V dropped 6 bases and J dropped 2 bases, with 25 bases sitting between them. In nucleotides, the CDR3 is TGTGCCAGCAGTGTACCCCGGCGCGGGATTGGAGGAAACACTGAAGCTTTCTTT. It is translated as CASSVPRRGIGGNTEAFF. Drawing the rest from reference TRBV7-9 and TRBJ1-1, the complete variable domain is DTGVSQNPRHKITKRGQNVTFRCDPISEHNRLYWYRQTLGQGPEFLTYFQNEAQLEKSRLLSDRFSAERPKGSFSTLEIQRTEQGDSAMYLCASSVPRRGIGGNTEAFFGQGTRLTVV.

The chain is built from TRBV5-6 and TRBJ1-1; 8 nucleotides line up with TRBD1. V gave up 3 bases and J gave up 1 base; unmatched junction bases: 5. Looked up from germline, CDR1 is SGHDT and CDR2 is YYEEEE. There are 15 residues in the CDR3. CDR3 sequence: CASSSRTGWNTEAFF. CDR3 nucleotides: TGTGCCAGCAGCTCCCGGACAGGGTGGAACACTGAAGCTTTCTTT.

This clone was recorded a few times. The chain employs TRBV30 and TRBJ2-2, with TRBD2 as a possible D gene (5 bases). The CDR3 has 14 residues. CDR1 and CDR2 from the germline V gene are GTSNPN and SVGIG (reference sequence). V lost 4 bases and J 0 bases, leaving 9 bases between the germline ends. CDR3: CAWKRMANTGELFF. CDR3 DNA: TGTGCCTGGAAGCGGATGGCGAACACCGGGGAGCTGTTTTTT.

The chain combines TRBV30 with TRBJ1-2; D gene uncertain. The CDR3 is 16 residues long. Germline CDR1 and CDR2: GTSNPN and SVGIG (reference sequence). V lost 1 base and J lost 3, with 18 bases in between. The CDR3 sequence: CAWSGTTEDGDYGYTF. CDR3 coding DNA: TGTGCCTGGAGTGGCACTACGGAGGACGGGGACTATGGCTACACCTTC.

The rearrangement uses TRBV7-9 and TRBJ2-1, with 11 positions matching TRBD2. Per the germline V gene, CDR1 is SEHNR and CDR2 is FQNEAQ (reference sequence). The length of the CDR3 is 15 residues. Trimming at V came to 4 bases and at J to 7 bases, leaving 6 bases not matched to a gene. CDR3: CASSSGLAGTNEQFF. In nucleotides, the CDR3 is TGTGCCAGCAGCTCCGGACTAGCGGGTACAAATGAGCAGTTCTTC.

V and J are TRBV6-5 and TRBJ2-5; D unclear. Looked up from germline, CDR1 is MNHEY and CDR2 is SVGAGI. The CDR3 is made up of 13 amino acids. V lost 6 bases to trimming and J lost 2 bases, with 10 bases between them. As DNA, the CDR3 is TGTGCCAGCAGCCCAGGATTTCAAGAGACCCAGTACTTC. It codes for CASSPGFQETQYF.

This rearrangement joins TRBV19 to TRBJ1-2, with 9 bases that match TRBD1. The CDR3 spans 15 residues. CDR1 and CDR2 from the germline V gene are LNHDA and SQIVND (reference sequence). Trimming at V came to 5 bases and at J to 3 bases, leaving 7 bases not matched to a gene. This CDR3 reads CASSLQGALDYGYTF. The CDR3 nucleotides are TGTGCCAGTAGTCTACAGGGGGCGCTGGACTATGGCTACACCTTC. The full variable domain, its missing parts supplied by reference TRBV19 and TRBJ1-2, is DGGITQSPKYLFRKEGQNVTLSCEQNLNHDAMYWYRQDPGQGLRLIYYSQIVNDFQKGDIAEGYSVSREKKESFPLTVTSAQKNPTAFYLCASSLQGALDYGYTFGSGTRLTVV.

A single count supports this clone. The chain couples TRBV5-1 to TRBJ2-2; D gene ambiguous. V lost 1 base, J lost 0 bases, and 13 bases lay in between. The CDR3 covers 17 residues. Germline V lookup: CDR1 SGHRS, CDR2 YFSETQ. CDR3 bases: TGCGCCAGCAGCTTGTATTACTCATCACCGAACACCGGGGAGCTGTTTTTT. Translated, it gives CASSLYYSSPNTGELFF.

V usage is TRBV15 and J usage is TRBJ2-7; 8 bases agree with TRBD1. After removal of 1 base from V and 3 bases from J, the junction contained 2 bases not matched to a gene. The germline gives CDR1 LNHNV, CDR2 YYDKDF (reference sequence). The CDR3 has 14 residues. The chain's CDR3 is CATSRAGQVYEQYF. The DNA of the CDR3 is TGTGCCACCAGCAGAGCGGGACAGGTCTACGAGCAGTACTTC.

To note about this clone: Other DNA variants within this sample encode the same CDR3. This rearrangement joins TRBV6-5 to TRBJ2-3; 7 bases map to TRBD1. Trimming removed 6 bases from V and 6 bases from J; junction bases left unmatched: 9. The germline CDR1 and CDR2 sequences are MNHEY and SVGAGI. CDR3 length: 14 amino acids. The CDR3 here is CASRPDRVSDTQYF. The CDR3 DNA sequence: TGTGCCAGCAGGCCAGACAGGGTATCGGATACGCAGTATTTT.

This clone occurred once. The gene calls are TRBV10-2 and TRBJ1-2; D is unresolved. The germline V and J ends were trimmed by 8 bases and 7 bases, with 14 bases remaining between them. In germline, CDR1 is WSHSY, CDR2 SAAADI. This CDR3 contains 12 residues. CDR3 amino acids: CASGLAAGGYTF. CDR3 in DNA: TGCGCCAGCGGACTGGCAGCGGGTGGCTACACCTTC.

The CDR3 loop is CASSLALNSPLHF. CDR3 DNA sequence: TGTGCCAGCTCACTGGCCCTTAATTCACCCCTCCACTTT. The rearrangement uses TRBV18 and TRBJ1-6; D is unclear. Deletions cut 4 bases from V and 6 bases from J, with 7 bases between. There are 13 residues in the CDR3. CDR1 is KGHSH, CDR2 LQKENI, per germline.

The chain links TRBV5-1 to TRBJ2-5; TRBD2 is a possible D gene (5 bases). The germline CDR1 and CDR2 sequences are SGHRS and YFSETQ. The CDR3 runs 14 residues. Trimming took 5 bases from V and 5 from J, leaving 16 bases between them. The chain's CDR3 is CASREGPGLETQYF. The DNA of the CDR3 is TGCGCCAGCAGAGAGGGTCCGGGGTTGGAGACCCAGTACTTC. The whole variable domain, remainder taken from reference TRBV5-1 and TRBJ2-5, is KAGVTQTPRYLIKTRGQQVTLSCSPISGHRSVSWYQQTPGQGLQFLFEYFSETQRNKGNFPGRFSGRQFSNSRSEMNVSTLELGDSALYLCASREGPGLETQYFGPGTRLLVL.

The chain recombines TRBV18 with TRBJ2-5; 10 positions agree with TRBD1. After removal of 6 bases from V and 1 base from J, the junction contained 5 bases not matched to a gene. CDR1 and CDR2 from the germline V gene are KGHSH and LQKENI. CDR3 length: 15 residues. The CDR3 DNA is TGTGCCAGCTCGCGGGGACAGGGGACCCAAGAGACCCAGTACTTC. It is translated as CASSRGQGTQETQYF.

The chain carries TRBV3-1 (or the pseudogene TRBV3-2) and TRBJ1-2; no clear D. Deletions cut 3 bases from V and 6 bases from J, with 11 bases between. CDR3 length equals 13 residues. CDR1 is LGHDT, CDR2 YNNKEL, per germline (reference sequence). DNA for the CDR3: TGTGCCAGCAGCCACCTCAAGGGAGATGGCTACACCTTC. Translating gives CASSHLKGDGYTF.

The chain employs TRBV10-1 and TRBJ2-7; the D gene is possibly TRBD2 (5 bases). The length of the CDR3 is 13 residues. Germline values: CDR1 WNHNN, CDR2 SYGVQD (reference sequence). The germline V and J ends were trimmed by 0 bases and 4 bases, with 7 bases remaining between them. This CDR3 is CASSESGLYEQYF. DNA of the CDR3: TGCGCCAGCAGTGAGTCCGGACTGTACGAGCAGTACTTC.

This chain joins TRBV19 and TRBJ2-7, with TRBD1 matching 8 bases. The CDR3 is made up of 14 amino acids. CDR1 LNHDA and CDR2 SQIVND come from the germline V gene (reference sequence). After removal of 5 bases from V and 2 bases from J, the junction contained 5 bases not matched to a gene. CDR3 sequence (DNA): TGTGCCAGTAGTTCCCAGGGGGCGGCCTACGAGCAGTACTTC. Translated, it gives CASSSQGAAYEQYF.